Ten or more counts support the clone carrying this T cell receptor beta chain. Its antigen is not known. The sample comes from a study of T cells in Graves' hyperthyroidism and ophthalmopathy. Study-level points and caveats: Model predictions of ophthalmopathy came a median about six months before onset.

TCR beta CDR3 regions were amplified from RNA transcripts. Primed by the HTBI set, a first-round RT-PCR was run on the TCR CDR3. TCRdb fed the multiplex PCR reads into MiXCR, producing one record per CDR3 protein. Of some 620,000 distinct CDR3 sequences listed, 15% to 20% are singletons. The authors deemed Graves' hyperthyroidism stable absent ophthalmopathy progression within 18 months. Exclusion of patients followed from uncontrolled infection, other autoimmune disease, pregnancy or lactation. PBMCs were derived from 10 ml fresh peripheral blood. The CDR3 is made up of 12 amino acids. The V end lost 3 bases, the J end lost 5 bases, and 11 bases lay between the germline ends. CDR1 SQVTM and CDR2 ANQGSEA come from the germline V gene.

This TCR was sampled from a woman aged 30 to 39 with Graves' hyperthyroidism. The chain employs TRBV29-1 and TRBJ2-7; D may match TRBD1 or TRBD2 (5 bases each). The sample taken for sequencing was blood. The CDR3 DNA is TGCAGCGTTGATGATACGGGACACGAGCAGTACTTC. As protein: CSVDDTGHEQYF.